This is a list of T cell receptor beta chains from one sample in a study of early T cells in non-severe SARS-CoV-2 infection. MiXCR, applied by TCRdb to the 5' RACE reads, yields one record per CDR3 protein. Of 75,000 to 80,000 distinct CDR3 sequences listed, about 11% are singletons. Sequencing used whole blood, obtained at baseline. These TCRs come from an adult who was a healthcare worker with PCR-confirmed SARS-CoV-2 infection or an uninfected control (not recorded which). Both conserved end residues are part of each CDR3. A D gene is named only where the DNA matches it firmly. Expanded clones get a size class; other rows say once, few or many, or leave the size out.

V gene,clone size,J gene,D gene,CDR3 length,CDR3 protein,CDR3 DNA
TRBV19,NA,TRBJ2-3,TRBD2,17,CASSMPRSGGGTDTQYF,TGTGCCAGTAGTATGCCCCGTAGCGGGGGAGGTACAGATACGCAGTATTTT
TRBV27,NA,TRBJ1-2,TRBD1,14,CASSSTGTVYGYTF,TGTGCCAGCAGTTCTACCGGGACAGTCTATGGCTACACCTTC
TRBV5-6,once,TRBJ2-1,NA,11,CASSLRSEQFF,TGTGCCAGCAGCTTGAGGTCTGAGCAGTTCTTC
TRBV18,few,TRBJ2-2,NA,14,CASSPGAGTGELFF,TGTGCCAGCTCACCAGGTGCCGGGACCGGGGAGCTGTTTTTT
TRBV2,few,TRBJ2-1,NA,16,CASSEMAGRTYNEQFF,TGTGCCAGCAGTGAAATGGCGGGGAGGACCTACAATGAGCAGTTCTTC
TRBV27,few,TRBJ2-6,NA,17,CASSLKGYKPGANVLTF,TGTGCCAGCAGTTTGAAAGGGTATAAGCCTGGGGCCAACGTCCTGACTTTC
TRBV3-1,NA,TRBJ2-3,NA,14,CASSQRPYTDTQYF,TGTGCCAGCAGCCAACGTCCCTACACAGATACGCAGTATTTT
TRBV6-5,few,TRBJ2-7,NA,15,CASSPAGPAVYEQYF,TGTGCCAGCAGTCCAGCCGGGCCGGCAGTCTACGAGCAGTACTTC
TRBV11-1,many,TRBJ2-6,NA,20,CASSLAAVPTLISGANVLTF,TGTGCCAGCAGCTTAGCGGCGGTGCCGACCTTAATCTCTGGGGCCAACGTCCTGACTTTC
TRBV2,many,TRBJ1-1,NA,11,CASSKGPEAFF,TGTGCCAGCTCTAAAGGGCCTGAAGCTTTCTTT
TRBV7-2,many,TRBJ2-1,NA,17,CASSLVSGTALLNEQFF,TGTGCCAGCAGCTTAGTTAGCGGGACAGCCTTACTCAATGAGCAGTTCTTC
TRBV6-2/TRBV6-3,NA,TRBJ2-4,TRBD1,15,CASSRDREAKNIQYF,TGTGCCAGCAGTCGGGACAGGGAAGCCAAAAACATTCAGTACTTC
TRBV20-1,many,TRBJ2-5,NA,14,CSARDLGFQETQYF,TGCAGTGCTAGAGATTTGGGCTTCCAAGAGACCCAGTACTTC
TRBV21-1,few,TRBJ2-1,NA,19,CASSKAPAAGGRPYNEQFF,TGTGCCAGCAGCAAAGCTCCCGCGGCAGGGGGCAGGCCTTACAATGAGCAGTTCTTC